This is a list of T cell receptor beta chains from one sample in a study of OX40 agonist ivuxolimab in advanced cancers. The repertoire was sequenced with immunoSEQ multiplex PCR; TCRdb's copy has only in-frame clones and lacks some. Of about 73,000 clones in the sample, approximately 90% were seen once. Source: CD4+ or CD8+ T cells sorted from blood, taken in a trial of the OX40 agonist ivuxolimab. These receptor sequences come from an adult with an advanced solid tumor such as melanoma, head and neck, liver or kidney cancer. Both conserved end residues are part of each CDR3. Fields, in order: clone size, D gene, J gene, V gene, CDR3 DNA, CDR3 protein. The D gene is left open where the match is weak. Clone size is stated in some rows and not others, as once, few, many or a class when expanded.

clone size: -
D gene: TRBD1
J gene: TRBJ2-5
V gene: TRBV7-3
CDR3 DNA: TGTGCCAGCAGCGCGAAGGGGACAGTCGAAGAGACCCAGTACTTC
CDR3 protein: CASSAKGTVEETQYF

clone size: -
D gene: -
J gene: TRBJ2-7
V gene: TRBV27
CDR3 DNA: TGTGCCAGCAGGAGGGCGGGACTCAGCTACGAGCAGTACTTC
CDR3 protein: CASRRAGLSYEQYF

clone size: -
D gene: -
J gene: TRBJ2-3
V gene: TRBV7-9
CDR3 DNA: TGTGCCAGCAGCTCCAGGGGCGGGAGAGGGGCCACAGATACGCAGTATTTT
CDR3 protein: CASSSRGGRGATDTQYF

clone size: -
D gene: TRBD2
J gene: TRBJ2-2
V gene: TRBV5-1
CDR3 DNA: TGCGCCAGCAGCTTGGTGTTAGCGGGAGGGGAGCTGTTTTTT
CDR3 protein: CASSLVLAGGELFF

clone size: -
D gene: -
J gene: TRBJ2-7
V gene: TRBV5-6
CDR3 DNA: TGTGCCAGCAGCCGGAGTGAGGCCTACGAGCAGTACTTC
CDR3 protein: CASSRSEAYEQYF

clone size: -
D gene: TRBD1
J gene: TRBJ2-1
V gene: TRBV2
CDR3 DNA: TGTGCCAGCATTAGGGACAGGCATTTATACAATGAGCAGTTCTTC
CDR3 protein: CASIRDRHLYNEQFF

clone size: -
D gene: TRBD2
J gene: TRBJ2-7
V gene: TRBV27
CDR3 DNA: TGTGCCAGCAGTCTCACCGGGACTAGCGCCTACGAGCAGTACTTC
CDR3 protein: CASSLTGTSAYEQYF

clone size: -
D gene: -
J gene: TRBJ2-2
V gene: TRBV7-3
CDR3 DNA: TGTGCCAGCAGCTTAACGGCATTACATACGAACACCGGGGAGCTGTTTTTT
CDR3 protein: CASSLTALHTNTGELFF

clone size: -
D gene: -
J gene: TRBJ1-1
V gene: TRBV6-4
CDR3 DNA: TGTGCCAGCAGGCAAGAATGGGGCACTGAAGCTTTCTTT
CDR3 protein: CASRQEWGTEAFF

clone size: -
D gene: TRBD2
J gene: TRBJ2-2
V gene: TRBV11-3
CDR3 DNA: TGTGCCAGCAGCTTAGAGCTAGCGGGAGACACCGGGGAGCTGTTTTTT
CDR3 protein: CASSLELAGDTGELFF

clone size: -
D gene: -
J gene: TRBJ2-1
V gene: TRBV6-1
CDR3 DNA: TGTGCCAGCAGTGAAGTCGGGGCTAGCAGCTACAATGAGCAGTTCTTC
CDR3 protein: CASSEVGASSYNEQFF

clone size: -
D gene: -
J gene: TRBJ1-5
V gene: TRBV7-8
CDR3 DNA: TGTGCCAGCAGCTTGGACAGTTCCGGTCAGCCCCAGCATTTT
CDR3 protein: CASSLDSSGQPQHF

clone size: once
D gene: TRBD2
J gene: TRBJ2-7
V gene: TRBV7-9
CDR3 DNA: TGTGCCAGCAGCGTCGGACTAGCGGGTCCCTACGAGCAGTACTTC
CDR3 protein: CASSVGLAGPYEQYF

clone size: once
D gene: TRBD1
J gene: TRBJ1-5
V gene: TRBV28
CDR3 DNA: TGTGCCAGCACCGAGGCAGGGGGCGGTAGCAATCAGCCCCAGCATTTT
CDR3 protein: CASTEAGGGSNQPQHF

clone size: once
D gene: -
J gene: TRBJ2-5
V gene: TRBV9
CDR3 DNA: TGTGCCAGCAGCCCAGCCGGCAGACAAGAGACCCAGTACTTC
CDR3 protein: CASSPAGRQETQYF

clone size: -
D gene: TRBD2
J gene: TRBJ2-3
V gene: TRBV2
CDR3 DNA: TGTGCCAGCAGTGTAGCGGGGGCTTTGTATTTT
CDR3 protein: CASSVAGALYF

clone size: -
D gene: TRBD1
J gene: TRBJ1-4
V gene: TRBV5-1
CDR3 DNA: TGCGCCAGCAGCTTGGGGGGACAGGGATGGAATGAAAAACTGTTTTTT
CDR3 protein: CASSLGGQGWNEKLFF

clone size: -
D gene: -
J gene: TRBJ2-1
V gene: TRBV15
CDR3 DNA: TGTGCCACCAGCAGATCCGCGTCCTCCTACAATGAGCAGTTCTTC
CDR3 protein: CATSRSASSYNEQFF

clone size: -
D gene: TRBD2
J gene: TRBJ2-5
V gene: TRBV13
CDR3 DNA: TGTGCCAGCAGCCCTTCCGGCGGTAGCGGGAGGCGGCGGTACCAAGAGACCCAGTACTTC
CDR3 protein: CASSPSGGSGRRRYQETQYF

clone size: -
D gene: -
J gene: TRBJ2-7
V gene: TRBV14
CDR3 DNA: TGTGCCAGCAGCCAAGATAGGGTAGGCGAGCAGTACTTC
CDR3 protein: CASSQDRVGEQYF

clone size: -
D gene: -
J gene: TRBJ1-2
V gene: TRBV7-8
CDR3 DNA: TGTGCCAGCAGCTTAGCAGGGCCCGCAGTCAGCGGTGGCTACACCTTC
CDR3 protein: CASSLAGPAVSGGYTF

clone size: -
D gene: TRBD2
J gene: TRBJ2-1
V gene: TRBV9
CDR3 DNA: TGTGCCAGCAGCGTAGTGGGCGGGAGGTTGGATGAGCAGTTCTTC
CDR3 protein: CASSVVGGRLDEQFF

clone size: -
D gene: -
J gene: TRBJ1-3
V gene: TRBV16
CDR3 DNA: TGTGCCAGCAGCCTCCTCGTTGGGGGAATCGCCTCTGGAAACACCATATATTTT
CDR3 protein: CASSLLVGGIASGNTIYF

clone size: few
D gene: -
J gene: TRBJ2-3
V gene: TRBV2
CDR3 DNA: TGTGCCAGCAGTTGGGAGGGCACAGATACGCAGTATTTT
CDR3 protein: CASSWEGTDTQYF

clone size: -
D gene: -
J gene: TRBJ1-1
V gene: TRBV12-5
CDR3 DNA: TGTGCTAGTGCCATCCTGGGCCCGAACACTGAAGCTTTCTTT
CDR3 protein: CASAILGPNTEAFF

clone size: -
D gene: -
J gene: TRBJ2-7
V gene: TRBV2
CDR3 DNA: TGTGCCAGCAGTGCCTACGAGCAGTACTTC
CDR3 protein: CASSAYEQYF